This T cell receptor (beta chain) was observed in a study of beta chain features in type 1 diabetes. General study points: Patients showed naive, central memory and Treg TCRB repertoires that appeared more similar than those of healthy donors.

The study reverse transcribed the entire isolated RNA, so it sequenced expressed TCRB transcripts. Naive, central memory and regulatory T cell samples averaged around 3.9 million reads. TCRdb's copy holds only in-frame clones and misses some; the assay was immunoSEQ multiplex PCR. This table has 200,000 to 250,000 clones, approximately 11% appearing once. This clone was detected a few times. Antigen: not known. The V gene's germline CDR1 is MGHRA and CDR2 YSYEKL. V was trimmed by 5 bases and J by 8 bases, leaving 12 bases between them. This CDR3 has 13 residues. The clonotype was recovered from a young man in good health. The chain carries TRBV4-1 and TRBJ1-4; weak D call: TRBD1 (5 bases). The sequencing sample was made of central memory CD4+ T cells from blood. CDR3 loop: CASSAREGEKLFF. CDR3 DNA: TGCGCCAGCAGCGCACGCGAGGGGGAAAAACTGTTTTTT.